This TCR beta chain was identified during a study of shared clonotypes between healthy human individuals. The data were produced by immunoSEQ multiplex PCR, yet TCRdb's version contains in-frame clones alone and is incomplete. Here the sample spans some 2.1 million clones, roughly 95% being singletons. Comments on this clone: Its antigen is currently unknown.

CD45RO negativity and positive selection for CCR7 defined naive CD8 cells, a population that excluded terminally differentiated effector memory CD45RA+ cells. Study outcomes and limitations: On the whole, naive subsets had larger estimated richness than memory subsets had.

The V gene end was trimmed by 4 bases and the J gene end by 4 bases; junction bases not matched to a gene: 15. There are 20 residues in the CDR3. Germline CDR1 reads SGDLS; CDR2 reads YYNGEE. The clonotype originates from a man younger than 35 in good health. The V call is TRBV9, the J call TRBJ2-3; 16 bases fit TRBD2. Material: naive CD8+ T cells sorted from blood. CDR3 in amino acids: CASSQPLAGTSGGAADTQYF. Here the CDR3 DNA reads TGTGCCAGCAGCCAACCTCTTGCCGGGACTAGCGGGGGGGCCGCAGATACGCAGTATTTT.